Listed here are 25 T cell receptor beta chains from one sample, sequenced in a study of technical replicates of blood from several donors. Profiled with immunoSEQ multiplex PCR; TCRdb holds only in-frame clones, not every one. The table records 85,000 to 90,000 clones, around 93% of them present only once. Source material: T cells isolated from PBMCs. The receptor source for this set is a human donor in good health.

The gene calls are TRBV11-1 and TRBJ2-7; tentative D call: TRBD1 (6 bases). Looked up from germline, CDR1 is SGHAT and CDR2 is FQDESV (reference sequence). CDR3 length: 15 amino acids. V was clipped by 4 bases and J by 4 bases, with 17 bases between them. The CDR3 DNA follows: TGTGCCAGCAGCTGGGACCGGGACATACCATACGAGCAGTACTTC. Residues: CASSWDRDIPYEQYF.

The chain recombines TRBV9 with TRBJ1-5; 7 nucleotides line up with TRBD1. V trimming: 4 bases; J trimming: 6 bases; junction bases outside the gene matches: 7. The CDR3 has 14 residues. Looked up from germline, CDR1 is SGDLS and CDR2 is YYNGEE. Here the CDR3 reads CASSPTGFGQPQHF. The CDR3 DNA reads TGTGCCAGCAGCCCGACAGGGTTCGGTCAGCCCCAGCATTTT.

The gene calls are TRBV27 and TRBJ2-2, with 10 bases aligning to TRBD1. V was clipped by 10 bases and J by 5 bases; unmatched bases: 7. CDR1 and CDR2 from the germline V gene are MNHEY and SMNVEV (reference sequence). This CDR3 is built from 14 residues. CDR3 DNA sequence: TGTGCCACCTCGGGACAGGGGTTAACCGGGGAGCTGTTTTTT. It yields the protein CATSGQGLTGELFF.

The chain employs TRBV25-1 and TRBJ2-1, with D tentatively TRBD1 (6 bases). This CDR3 has 14 residues. With 4 bases removed from V and 6 bases from J, the gap between germline ends came to 13 bases. The germline V gene encodes CDR1 MGHDK and CDR2 SYGVNS. The DNA of the CDR3 is TGTGCCAGCAGTGTGGCAGGGGCCATCAATGAGCAGTTCTTC. Translation gives CASSVAGAINEQFF. Full variable domain (remainder filled in from reference TRBV25-1 and TRBJ2-1): EADIYQTPRYLVIGTGKKITLECSQTMGHDKMYWYQQDPGMELHLIHYSYGVNSTEKGDLSSESTVSRIRTEHFPLTLESARPSHTSQYLCASSVAGAINEQFFGPGTRLTVL.

CDR3 sequence: CASSLDSYNEQFF. The CDR3 region has the DNA TGTGCCAGCAGCTTAGACAGCTACAATGAGCAGTTCTTC. V and J are TRBV7-9 and TRBJ2-1; D ambiguous. The germline CDR1 and CDR2 sequences are SEHNR and FQNEAQ (reference sequence). The CDR3 covers 13 residues. Trimming shortened V by 1 base and J by 3 bases, and 4 bases separated the two germline ends.

This clone was detected only once. This rearrangement joins TRBV7-9 to TRBJ1-1, with 9 positions matching TRBD1. The CDR3 length is 19 residues. Germline lookup yields CDR1 SEHNR and CDR2 FQNEAQ (reference sequence). Losses at the gene ends were 6 bases for V and 0 bases for J; bases not matched to a gene: 17. The CDR3 region is CASRQGQGFIIRMNTEAFF. The DNA of the CDR3 is TGTGCCAGCAGACAGGGACAGGGCTTTATTATCCGCATGAACACTGAAGCTTTCTTT.

This chain joins TRBV20-1 and TRBJ2-2; D unresolved. Germline V lookup: CDR1 DFQATT, CDR2 SNEGSKA (reference sequence). Trimming cost V 3 bases and J 7 bases, with 6 bases left between them. This CDR3 has 11 residues. The CDR3 DNA is TGCAGTGCTAGTTTCGGCGGGGAGCTGTTTTTT. Translation: CSASFGGELFF.

The chain couples TRBV6-1 to TRBJ2-7; 7 nucleotides align to TRBD1. The CDR3 has 14 amino acids. Trimming at V came to 8 bases and at J to 0 bases, leaving 7 bases not matched to a gene. CDR1 and CDR2 from the germline V gene are MNHNS and SASEGT. The CDR3 protein is CASSDRAISYEQYF. In nucleotides, the CDR3 is TGTGCCAGCTCCGACAGGGCCATCTCCTACGAGCAGTACTTC.

The chain employs TRBV7-9 and TRBJ1-1, with TRBD1 identical over 7 bases. The CDR3 loop spans 16 amino acids. Losses at the gene ends were 1 base for V and 1 base for J; bases not matched to a gene: 6. CDR1 is SEHNR, CDR2 FQNEAQ, per germline (reference sequence). CDR3 amino acids: CASSLGEGAGNTEAFF. CDR3 bases: TGTGCCAGCAGCTTAGGAGAGGGGGCGGGGAACACTGAAGCTTTCTTT.

The chain combines TRBV5-1 with TRBJ1-1; weak D call: TRBD1 (6 bases). Trimming removed 4 bases from V and 2 bases from J, with 12 bases in between. The germline CDR1 and CDR2 sequences are SGHRS and YFSETQ. The CDR3 length is 14 residues. The CDR3 bases are TGCGCCAGCAGCCTACGGGACACTAACACTGAAGCTTTCTTT. This translates into CASSLRDTNTEAFF.

CDR3 protein: CASSLMPATQGATGELFF. Here the CDR3 DNA reads TGTGCCAGCAGCTTAATGCCTGCGACACAGGGGGCCACCGGGGAGCTGTTTTTT. This sequence joins TRBV7-2 and TRBJ2-2, with 9 bases matching TRBD1. V shed 2 bases, J shed 4 bases, and the junction held 11 bases outside the gene matches. The CDR3 sequence is 18 residues long. Looked up from germline, CDR1 is SGHTA and CDR2 is FQGNSA.

This chain uses TRBV7-2 with TRBJ2-7; 10 nucleotides match TRBD1. CDR3 length equals 16 residues. Germline trimming cut 3 bases from V and 0 bases from J; bases unmatched to any gene: 5. CDR1 and CDR2 from the germline V gene are SGHTA and FQGNSA. CDR3 bases: TGTGCCAGCAGCTTTAGGACAGGGGGAAGCTCCTACGAGCAGTACTTC. Translated, it gives CASSFRTGGSSYEQYF.

V usage is TRBV15 and J usage is TRBJ1-5; 8 positions agree with TRBD1. The CDR3 covers 14 residues. The trim removed 1 base at V and 9 bases at J, leaving 5 bases unmatched. Germline values: CDR1 LNHNV, CDR2 YYDKDF (reference sequence). The CDR3 coding sequence is TGTGCCACCAGCAGAGGGACAGGGCTTCGGCCCCAGCATTTT. The encoded protein is CATSRGTGLRPQHF.

This clone appeared a single time. The rearrangement joins TRBV15 to TRBJ2-5; D is possibly TRBD2 (5 bases). The length of the CDR3 is 13 residues. The germline CDR1 and CDR2 sequences are LNHNV and YYDKDF (reference sequence). V dropped 11 bases and J dropped 5 bases, with 18 bases sitting between them. The CDR3 bases are TGTGCCGGAGGACGGGTTAAAGGGGAGACCCAGTACTTC. Its protein product is CAGGRVKGETQYF. Full variable domain (rest looked up from reference TRBV15 and TRBJ2-5): DAMVIQNPRYQVTQFGKPVTLSCSQTLNHNVMYWYQQKSSQAPKLLFHYYDKDFNNEADTPDNFQSRRPNTSFCFLDIRSPGLGDTAMYLCAGGRVKGETQYFGPGTRLLVL.

V and J are TRBV4-2 and TRBJ2-5; 7 bases match TRBD1. This CDR3 is built from 13 residues. Germline CDR1 and CDR2: LGHNA and YNFKEQ. The CDR3 protein is CTGARGYQETQYF. For the CDR3, the DNA is TGTACCGGCGCCAGGGGGTACCAAGAGACCCAGTACTTC.

This clone was observed once. This chain connects TRBV7-7 to TRBJ2-3, with TRBD2 matching over 8 bases. Germline values: CDR1 SSHAT, CDR2 FNYEAQ (reference sequence). V lost 5 bases, J lost 1 base, and 5 bases stayed unmatched. The CDR3 is 15 amino acids. The CDR3 DNA is TGTGCCAGCAGCCGACTAGCGCCTGGCACAGATACGCAGTATTTT. Its protein product is CASSRLAPGTDTQYF.

This chain links TRBV20-1 with TRBJ2-1; TRBD2 aligns across 7 bases. Germline CDR1 DFQATT, CDR2 SNEGSKA (reference sequence). The length of the CDR3 is 11 residues. Trimming at V came to 6 bases and at J to 9 bases, leaving 5 bases not matched to a gene. The CDR3 reads CSARLAFEQFF. In DNA form, the CDR3 reads TGCAGTGCCCGACTAGCATTTGAGCAGTTCTTC.

The chain links TRBV5-4 to TRBJ2-1; 9 bases map to TRBD2. CDR1 is SGHNT and CDR2 is YYREEE in the germline V gene (reference sequence). The CDR3 length is 12 residues. V dropped 5 bases and J dropped 12; count of bases not matched to a gene: 6. CDR3 loop: CASSSSGVTQFF. The CDR3 nucleotides read TGTGCCAGCAGTTCTAGCGGGGTAACGCAGTTCTTC.

This rearrangement joins TRBV10-3 to TRBJ2-7; 15 nucleotides agree with TRBD2. Germline-derived CDR1 and CDR2 are ENHRY and SYGVKD. J gave up 4 bases and V 6 bases, and 13 bases lay outside the gene matches. The CDR3 spans 18 residues. CDR3 sequence: CAIRPGLAGGRPAYEQYF. DNA for the CDR3: TGTGCCATCAGACCGGGACTAGCGGGAGGCCGCCCAGCTTACGAGCAGTACTTC.

The chain is built from TRBV18 and TRBJ2-5, with D possibly matching TRBD1 (5 bases). The CDR3 spans 15 residues. V was shortened by 6 bases and J by 4 bases, with 18 bases between the two germline ends. Germline values: CDR1 KGHSH, CDR2 LQKENI. The CDR3 DNA is TGTGCCAGCTCGCCGGTAAGGGGATTGGGAGAGACCCAGTACTTC. Translating it yields CASSPVRGLGETQYF.

This clone was counted a single time. This chain connects TRBV5-5 to TRBJ1-3; no definite D call. V lost 0 bases to trimming and J lost 0 bases, with 4 bases between them. Germline CDR1 reads SGHKS; CDR2 reads YYEKEE (reference sequence). This CDR3 spans 14 amino acids. The CDR3: CASSLGSSGNTIYF. Here the CDR3 DNA reads TGTGCCAGCAGCTTGGGGAGCTCTGGAAACACCATATATTTT.

The DNA for the CDR3 is TGCGCCAGCAGCTTGGCGGGACAGGGTAGCGAGACCCAGTACTTC. It is translated as CASSLAGQGSETQYF. This chain uses TRBV5-1 with TRBJ2-5, with 9 bases matching TRBD1. V gave up 0 bases and J gave up 5 bases; unmatched junction bases: 5. The CDR3 has 15 residues. Germline-derived CDR1 and CDR2 are SGHRS and YFSETQ. The full variable domain, its missing parts supplied by reference TRBV5-1 and TRBJ2-5, is KAGVTQTPRYLIKTRGQQVTLSCSPISGHRSVSWYQQTPGQGLQFLFEYFSETQRNKGNFPGRFSGRQFSNSRSEMNVSTLELGDSALYLCASSLAGQGSETQYFGPGTRLLVL.

V gene TRBV2 combines with J gene TRBJ2-5; 7 bases match TRBD1. The CDR3 loop spans 16 amino acids. Germline V gives CDR1 SNHLY, CDR2 FYNNEI. The V and J ends lost 0 bases and 5 bases, in that order; junction bases with no gene match: 9. The CDR3 DNA is TGTGCCAGCAGTGAAGCCTGGACAGGCAGGGGGGAGACCCAGTACTTC. Translating it yields CASSEAWTGRGETQYF.

The table lists this clone with a count of one. The chain employs TRBV4-1 and TRBJ1-4, with TRBD1 matching over 11 bases. The V and J ends lost 3 bases and 0 bases, in that order; junction bases with no gene match: 0. Germline assignment: CDR1 MGHRA and CDR2 YSYEKL. The CDR3 is 16 amino acids. Here the CDR3 reads CASSQGQGATNEKLFF. CDR3 DNA: TGCGCCAGCAGCCAGGGACAGGGGGCAACTAATGAAAAACTGTTTTTT.

This sequence joins TRBV5-1 and TRBJ1-2; TRBD1 might be the D (5 bases). Germline V gene sequence: CDR1 SGHRS, CDR2 YFSETQ. The CDR3 contains 16 residues. V was cut by 3 bases and J by 4 bases, with 19 bases left in between. In nucleotides, the CDR3 is TGCGCCAGCAGCTCAGGGCCTGGGGGGGTATCCTATGGCTACACCTTC. It translates to CASSSGPGGVSYGYTF.